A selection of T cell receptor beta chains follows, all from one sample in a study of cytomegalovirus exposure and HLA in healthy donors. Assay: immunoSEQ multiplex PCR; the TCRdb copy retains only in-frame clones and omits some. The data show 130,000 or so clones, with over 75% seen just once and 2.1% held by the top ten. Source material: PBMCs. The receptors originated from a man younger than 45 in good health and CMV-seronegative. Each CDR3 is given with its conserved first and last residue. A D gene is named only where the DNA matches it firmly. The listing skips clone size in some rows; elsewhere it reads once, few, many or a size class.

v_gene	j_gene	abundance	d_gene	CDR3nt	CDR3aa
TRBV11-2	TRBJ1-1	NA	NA	TGTGCCAGCAGCTTAGACGGACCGGGGACTGAAGCTTTCTTT	CASSLDGPGTEAFF
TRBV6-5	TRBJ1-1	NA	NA	TGTGCCAGCAGTTCCGGGGAGTGGGGCACTGAAGCTTTCTTT	CASSSGEWGTEAFF
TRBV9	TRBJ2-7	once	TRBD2	TGTGCCAGCAGCGTAGGTCTAGCGGGGACCTACGAGCAGTACTTC	CASSVGLAGTYEQYF
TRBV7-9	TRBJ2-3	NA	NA	TGTGCCAGCAGCTTACGGTCAGATACGCAGTATTTT	CASSLRSDTQYF
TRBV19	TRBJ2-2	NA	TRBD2	TGTGCCAGTAGTATAATGGGAACTAGCGGGCGTCCTAACACCGGGGAGCTGTTTTTT	CASSIMGTSGRPNTGELFF
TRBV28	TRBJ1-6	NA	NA	TGTGCCAGCAGGGCCGGGACTTTGGCAAGTTCACCCCTCCACTTT	CASRAGTLASSPLHF
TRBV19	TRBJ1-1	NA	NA	TGTGCCACCTCAGACAGCCCGGCTTCATTTGACACTGAAGCTTTCTTT	CATSDSPASFDTEAFF
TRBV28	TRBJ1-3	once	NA	TGTGCCAGCAGTTTAGGAGGGACTGGAAACACCATATATTTT	CASSLGGTGNTIYF
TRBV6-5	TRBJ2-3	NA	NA	TGTGCCAGCAGTTCGATGGGGCCGGCGGATACGCAGTATTTT	CASSSMGPADTQYF
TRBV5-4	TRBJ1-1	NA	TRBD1	TGTGCCAGCAGCCTAAAGACAGGGACGCTGAACACTGAAGCTTTCTTT	CASSLKTGTLNTEAFF
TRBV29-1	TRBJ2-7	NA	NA	TGCAGCGTTAGTGGGGGCTCCTACGAGCAGTACTTC	CSVSGGSYEQYF
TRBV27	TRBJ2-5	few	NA	TGTGCCAGCAGTTTTTCCAGGGGCTACCAAGAGACCCAGTACTTC	CASSFSRGYQETQYF
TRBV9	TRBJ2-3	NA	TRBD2	TGTGCCAGCAGCGTAGTGGCGGGGGGGGCCTCAGATACGCAGTATTTT	CASSVVAGGASDTQYF
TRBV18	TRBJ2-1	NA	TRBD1	TGTGCCAGCTCCTTGAAACACATGGGACAGGGAAACAATGAGCAGTTCTTC	CASSLKHMGQGNNEQFF
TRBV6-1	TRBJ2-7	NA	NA	TGTGCCAGCAGTGAGGGGACAAACTCCTACGAGCAGTACTTC	CASSEGTNSYEQYF
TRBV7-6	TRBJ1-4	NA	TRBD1	TGTGCCAGCAGCTTAGTCAAGGACAGGGTAGGCGAAAAACTGTTTTTT	CASSLVKDRVGEKLFF
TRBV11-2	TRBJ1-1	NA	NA	TGTGCCAGCAGCGAACAGGGTAGCACTGAAGCTTTCTTT	CASSEQGSTEAFF
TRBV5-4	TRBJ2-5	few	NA	TGTGCCAGCAGCCCCCGAGCCAGGGGAGAGACCCAGTACTTC	CASSPRARGETQYF
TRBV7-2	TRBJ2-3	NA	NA	TGTGCCAGCAGCTTAGTAGGCCAGGCCCTTCCCGGCACAGATACGCAGTATTTT	CASSLVGQALPGTDTQYF
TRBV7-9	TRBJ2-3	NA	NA	TGTGCCAGCAGCACGCGGACACCTAGCACAGATACGCAGTATTTT	CASSTRTPSTDTQYF
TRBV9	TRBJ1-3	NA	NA	TGTGCCAGCAGCGTAGGCCAGACAGGATCCCTTGGAAACACCATATATTTT	CASSVGQTGSLGNTIYF
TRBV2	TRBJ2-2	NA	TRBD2	TGTGCCAGCAGTAAAGGGGAGGGCCTGAACACCGGGGAGCTGTTTTTT	CASSKGEGLNTGELFF
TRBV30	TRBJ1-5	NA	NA	TGTGCCTGGAGTCAGGGGCCAGGGACCTATGCTCTGAGCAATCAGCCCCAGCATTTT	CAWSQGPGTYALSNQPQHF
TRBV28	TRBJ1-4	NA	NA	TGTGCCACTTTATCTAATGAAAAACTGTTTTTT	CATLSNEKLFF
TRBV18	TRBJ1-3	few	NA	TGTGCCAGCTCACCAGGGGGGATTACCTCTGGAAACACCATATATTTT	CASSPGGITSGNTIYF
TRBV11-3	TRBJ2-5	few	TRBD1	TGTGCCAGCAGCCAAGGGGGCGGCCAAGAGACCCAGTACTTC	CASSQGGGQETQYF
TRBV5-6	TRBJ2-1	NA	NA	TGTGCCAGCAGCGCCGACAGGGAGCAGTTCTTC	CASSADREQFF
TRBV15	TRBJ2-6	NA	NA	TGTGCCACCAGCAAACAGGCGCTCTCTGGGGCCAACGTCCTGACTTTC	CATSKQALSGANVLTF
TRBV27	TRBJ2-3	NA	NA	TGTGCCAGCAATAACCGGGACACAGATACGCAGTATTTT	CASNNRDTDTQYF
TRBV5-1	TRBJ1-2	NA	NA	TGCGCCAGCAGCCGAGACAGTAACTATGGCTACACCTTC	CASSRDSNYGYTF
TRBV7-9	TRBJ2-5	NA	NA	TGTGCCAGCAGCAAACGGGGTGGGGAGACCCAGTACTTC	CASSKRGGETQYF
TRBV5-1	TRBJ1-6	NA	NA	TGCGCCAGCAGCTTGGCCGGGATCCCGGGCTCCTATAATTCACCCCTCCACTTT	CASSLAGIPGSYNSPLHF
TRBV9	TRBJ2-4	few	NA	TGTGCCAGCAGCGTAGGGCAGACAGGGGAGGGCATTCAGTACTTC	CASSVGQTGEGIQYF
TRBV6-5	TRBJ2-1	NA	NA	TGTGCCAGCAGTTATATCGATGAGCAGTTCTTC	CASSYIDEQFF
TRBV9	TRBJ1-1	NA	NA	TGTGCCAGCAGCGTAGAAGGAGCGATGAACACTGAAGCTTTCTTT	CASSVEGAMNTEAFF
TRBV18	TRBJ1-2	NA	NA	TGTGCCAGCTCACCACCGTCCAGTCAGGGAACGCCTAACTATGGCTACACCTTC	CASSPPSSQGTPNYGYTF
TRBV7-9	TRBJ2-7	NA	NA	TGTGCCAGCAGCCGACAGGGAGGCCGCCTCTACGAGCAGTACTTC	CASSRQGGRLYEQYF
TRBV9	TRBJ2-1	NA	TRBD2	TGTGCCAGCAGCGCCGGACTAGCGGCTTACAATGAGCAGTTCTTC	CASSAGLAAYNEQFF
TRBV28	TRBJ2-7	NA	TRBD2	TGTGCCAGCACCTCCCCAGCGGGGGGGCGGATCGAGCAGTACTTC	CASTSPAGGRIEQYF
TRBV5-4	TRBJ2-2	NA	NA	TGTGCCAGCAGCCCAGGGCAAACCGGGGAGCTGTTTTTT	CASSPGQTGELFF
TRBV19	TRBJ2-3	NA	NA	TGTGCCAGTAGTATGATTGCACAGGTAGATACGCAGTATTTT	CASSMIAQVDTQYF
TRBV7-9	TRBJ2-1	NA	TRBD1	TGTGCCAGCAGCTCGACAGGGACCCTCTCCTACAATGAGCAGTTCTTC	CASSSTGTLSYNEQFF
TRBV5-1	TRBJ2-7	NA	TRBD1	TGCGCCAGCAGCTTGGACGGTACAGGGGCCTACTACGAGCAGTACTTC	CASSLDGTGAYYEQYF
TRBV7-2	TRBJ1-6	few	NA	TGTGCCAGCAGCCGCCGGGGACAAGATAATTCACCCCTCCACTTT	CASSRRGQDNSPLHF
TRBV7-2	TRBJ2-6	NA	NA	TGTGCCAGCAGCTTACGATTTGGCGGAATCTCTGGGGCCAACGGCCTGACTTTC	CASSLRFGGISGANGLTF
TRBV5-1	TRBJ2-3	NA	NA	TGCGCCAGCAGCTTGGTCCAGGGCGGGGGCGCAGATACGCAGTATTTT	CASSLVQGGGADTQYF
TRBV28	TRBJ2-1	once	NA	TGTGCCAGCACTAATGAGGACCTAGCCGGCCATGAGCAGTTCTTC	CASTNEDLAGHEQFF
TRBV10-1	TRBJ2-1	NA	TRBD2	TGCGCCAGCAGTGAGTCGGTCTTAGGGACTAGCGGGTTTTACAATGAGCAGTTCTTC	CASSESVLGTSGFYNEQFF
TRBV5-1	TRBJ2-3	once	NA	TGCGCCAGCAGCTTTCAGGGTTTGACAGATACGCAGTATTTT	CASSFQGLTDTQYF
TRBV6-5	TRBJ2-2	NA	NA	TGTGCCAGCAGTTACAGGGGTAACACCGGGGAGCTGTTTTTT	CASSYRGNTGELFF
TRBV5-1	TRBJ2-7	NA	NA	TGCGCCAGCAGCTCACGAGGGGGGACAGATACCTACGAGCAGTACTTC	CASSSRGGTDTYEQYF
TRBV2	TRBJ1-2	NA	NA	TGTGCCAGCGGCGGAGGGCTCGGCCCTAACTATGGCTACACCTTC	CASGGGLGPNYGYTF
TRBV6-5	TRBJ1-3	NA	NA	TGTGCCAGCAGTTACTCACAGGCTTCGGCTGGAAACACCATATATTTT	CASSYSQASAGNTIYF
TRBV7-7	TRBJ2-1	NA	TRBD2	TGTGCCAGCAGCTGGACTAGCGGGTGGGACAATGAGCAGTTCTTC	CASSWTSGWDNEQFF
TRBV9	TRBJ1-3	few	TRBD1	TGTGCCAGCAGCGTAGACAGGGGGCGAGAAGTAAACACCATATATTTT	CASSVDRGREVNTIYF